The next 2 T cell receptor beta chains were all read from a single sample in a study of blood T cell repertoires in COVID-19. Libraries were prepared by immunoSEQ multiplex PCR; TCRdb keeps only in-frame clonotypes and omits some of them. The sample records about 280,000 clones, about 89% being singletons. Sample: peripheral blood. Every receptor here comes from a man in his forties with acute or convalescent COVID-19.

Comments on this clone: This CDR3 is also generated by other DNA sequences in the sample. The chain uses TRBV7-2 and TRBJ2-1; 7 bases align to TRBD2. Germline V gene sequence: CDR1 SGHTA, CDR2 FQGNSA. The CDR3 spans 15 residues. V lost 3 bases, J lost 4 bases, and 6 bases stayed unmatched. The CDR3 DNA is TGTGCCAGCAGCTTTCAGCGGGGAGGTTACAATGAGCAGTTCTTC. It translates to CASSFQRGGYNEQFF.

The V gene is TRBV27, the J gene TRBJ2-7; 8 nucleotides line up with TRBD2. Germline V lookup: CDR1 MNHEY, CDR2 SMNVEV (reference sequence). J lost 3 bases, V lost 4 bases, and 5 bases had no gene match. The CDR3 loop spans 14 amino acids. This chain's CDR3 is CASSSLAGRYEQYF. CDR3 DNA sequence: TGTGCCAGCAGTTCCTTAGCGGGGCGCTACGAGCAGTACTTC.